The entry below gives a single TCR beta chain sequence along with its context. The CDR3 spans 15 residues. Germline CDR1 reads LGHNA; CDR2 reads YNFKEQ. Trimming pared 0 bases from V and 10 bases from J, leaving 16 bases between. The data stem from a study of T cell responses to AZD1222 COVID-19 vaccine. Libraries were prepared by immunoSEQ multiplex PCR; TCRdb keeps only in-frame clonotypes and omits some of them. This sample has around 63,000 clones; roughly 87% occur once, and the top ten carry around a fifth. The gene calls are TRBV4-2 and TRBJ1-5; TRBD1 might be the D (5 bases). The specimen comprised peripheral blood, sampled on day 0 of AZD1222 vaccination. This TCR came from an adult in good health. The DNA for the CDR3 is TGTGCCAGCAGCCAAGATAACAGGCTCGGTAGTCCCCAGCATTTT. As protein: CASSQDNRLGSPQHF.